This T cell receptor beta chain was recorded in a study of beta chain features in type 1 diabetes (dated by TCRdb to the late 2010s). About the study as a whole: Patients and healthy donors did not differ in mean age, gender distribution, total cell number or subset yield. Naive and central memory subsets were obtained from all 28 donors, but regulatory and stem cell-like memory subsets were isolated from only 8 patients and about eight healthy donors. A total of 107,917,701 sorted cells were examined across all samples, and RNA yield correlated strongly with the number of cells per subset. In the study, TCRB repertoires of sorted circulating CD4+ T cell subsets from recently diagnosed type 1 diabetes patients were compared with those of matched healthy donors.

Via the germline V gene, CDR1 is SGHRS and CDR2 YFSETQ. Clipping removes 0 bases from V and 4 bases from J, with 8 as the unmatched junction base count. The CDR3 numbers 17 residues from cysteine through phenylalanine. Only the CDR3 DNA stays, 51 bases, in frame from base 1. All of the isolated RNA was reverse transcribed with the High Capacity cDNA Reverse Transcription Kit, so expressed TCRB transcripts were sequenced. Deep immunoSEQ sequencing was applied to naive, central memory and regulatory T cell samples, giving an average of roughly 3.5 million total reads per sample. Sorted cells were lysed in RLT buffer, and RNA was extracted using DNase-treated RNeasy Micro or Mini kits according to cell number. To prevent cross-contamination, every cell subset was processed on its own, while patient and healthy donor samples were processed together. The immunoSEQ multiplex PCR was used to amplify TCRB sequences from cDNA, yielding 87-bp fragments that span the CDR3 region. Sequencing of the amplicons was done on the Illumina HiSeq platform. For the original study's pipeline: Synthetic template baselines were used to correct PCR bias computationally, reads within Hamming distance 2 were collapsed together, and singletons that could not be merged were discarded. Reads were aligned against IMGT to assign V, D and J genes, CDR3 length and insertions or deletions at six rearrangement sites. Within each subset, clonotype counts were normalized to sorted cell number, and only after that were true diversity and Gini coefficients computed with the tcR R package. The overlap coefficient, calculated on TCRB nucleotide sequences, was used to quantify repertoire sharing. Out-of-frame TCRB sequences from naive cells were analyzed as a proxy for the pre-selection repertoire. Sourced from immuneACCESS, this table was stored by TCRdb with only in-frame sequences that have V and J called. A share of the clones is absent; for the studies checked, an unresolved V gene accounts for under half, and the remainder has no known explanation. D and trimming come from the DNA, and the V and J calls and clone size come from that table. The sample table records under 950,000 clones; roughly 15% of these occur just once. 0.02% to 0.025% of the sample goes to the ten largest clones.

The study at large found these results: Because cDNA was sequenced instead of genomic DNA, highly expressing activated cells could be over-represented, though the groups showed no difference in activation or CD3 levels. Naive, central memory and regulatory TCRB repertoires appeared to be more alike among patients than among healthy donors. PCR may preferentially amplify shorter templates, but because patient and control samples were amplified and corrected together, any resulting skew would affect both groups equally. Fewer insertions and more nucleotide deletions at VDJ recombination sites were observed in patients with type 1 diabetes, implying thymic rearrangement abnormalities. Because the HLA sub-analyses included only small numbers of individuals, any influence of HLA type on TCRB rearrangement was left unresolved. In all four CD4+ subsets, TCRB CDR3 length was moderately but significantly shorter in type 1 diabetes patients.

With respect to this clone: Its antigen is still unknown. No much larger clone is present one base from it, and per-base qualities are unavailable.

Each donor gave one peripheral blood draw, averaging approximately 120 mL, which was collected into heparinised tubes. A BD FACSAria II was used to sort naive, central memory, regulatory and stem cell-like memory CD4+ T cells with a panel that included CD45RO, CCR7, CD25, CD127, CD95 and CD27. Purity was above 95% for every sorted population. PBMCs were isolated right away by Lymphoprep density gradient centrifugation and were stained directly, without culture. So that batch effects would be minimized, each experiment stained and sorted samples in pairs, pairing one healthy donor with one patient. The TCR was taken from a woman under 30 in good health. Recombination joined TRBV5-1 with TRBJ2-3, with 10 central nucleotides matching TRBD2. Material: naive CD4+ T cells from blood. This specimen's cell subset or site label, per the study, means: true naive CD4+ T cells. The CDR3 region reads CASSLAPSGSVADTQYF. The nucleotide sequence reads as follows: TGCGCCAGCAGCTTGGCCCCTAGCGGGAGTGTAGCAGATACGCAGTATTTT.